The 20 T cell receptor beta chains given below trace back to one sample, sequenced in a study of regulatory and conventional T cells in RAG deficiency. Clones were read by immunoSEQ multiplex PCR, and TCRdb kept only the in-frame ones, dropping some. In the table there are more than 40,000 clones, approximately 90% of which are singletons. Genomic DNA came from blood conventional CD4+ T cells gated CD25-low CD127-high. Separately, the same data were catalogued under a study of regulatory T cells. That investigation notes: The PCR used 52 TRBV and 13 TRBJ primers.

The sample consisted of CD4+ effector T cells sorted from blood. These receptors all come from a human donor in good health.

The chain links TRBV6-1 to TRBJ1-1; D unresolved. The germline gives CDR1 MNHNS, CDR2 SASEGT. The CDR3 extends over 14 amino acids. With 5 bases removed from V and 1 base from J, the gap between germline ends came to 11 bases. The CDR3 coding sequence is TGTGCCAGCAGTAAGGATTCGGGGAACACTGAAGCTTTCTTT. Translated, it gives CASSKDSGNTEAFF.

The V call is TRBV6-1, the J call TRBJ1-1; D gene unclear. The V gene lost 8 bases and the J gene lost 5 bases, with 18 bases spanning the gap. The CDR3 runs 14 residues. Germline V gene data show CDR1 as MNHNS and CDR2 as SASEGT. The CDR3 coding sequence is TGTGCCAGCTCCGACGGGCAACGGCGTACTGAAGCTTTCTTT. This translates into CASSDGQRRTEAFF.

V gene TRBV18 combines with J gene TRBJ2-7; TRBD1 matches 7 bases. The CDR3 length is 14 residues. Germline V gene lookup returns CDR1 KGHSH and CDR2 LQKENI. Trimming at V came to 6 bases and at J to 6 bases, leaving 11 bases not matched to a gene. CDR3 in DNA: TGTGCCAGCTCCCTCTTACAGGGGTTTCGCGAGCAGTACTTC. Its protein product is CASSLLQGFREQYF.

This clone appeared a few times. DNA for the CDR3: TGTGCCAGCAGTTTGGCAGGGACCGGAAACACCATATATTTT. Its translation: CASSLAGTGNTIYF. The chain joins TRBV28 to TRBJ1-3; tentatively, D is TRBD1 (5 bases). The V end was cut by 3 bases, the J end by 4 bases, with 10 bases between. This CDR3 region has 14 residues. Per germline, CDR1 MDHEN and CDR2 SYDVKM. Looking up the rest from reference TRBV28 and TRBJ1-3 gives the full variable domain: DVKVTQSSRYLVKRTGEKVFLECVQDMDHENMFWYRQDPGLGLRLIYFSYDVKMKEKGDIPEGYSVSREKKERFSLILESASTNQTSMYLCASSLAGTGNTIYFGEGSWLTVV.

The V call is TRBV5-1, the J call TRBJ2-2; D assignment may be TRBD1 or TRBD2 (6 bases each). Germline assignment: CDR1 SGHRS and CDR2 YFSETQ. This CDR3 is 13 amino acids long. The V and J ends lost 4 bases and 5 bases respectively, with 9 bases between them. CDR3 bases: TGCGCCAGCAGCACAGGGAGGACCGGGGAGCTGTTTTTT. It translates to CASSTGRTGELFF.

CDR3 coding DNA: TGCGCCAGCAGACCTGACAGGGGGTCTGAAGCTTTCTTT. Translated: CASRPDRGSEAFF. This chain links TRBV5-1 with TRBJ1-1; TRBD1 aligns across 9 bases. Germline V gives CDR1 SGHRS, CDR2 YFSETQ. V shed 5 bases, J shed 6 bases, and the junction held 5 bases outside the gene matches. This CDR3 has 13 residues. Complete variable domain (other parts from reference TRBV5-1 and TRBJ1-1): KAGVTQTPRYLIKTRGQQVTLSCSPISGHRSVSWYQQTPGQGLQFLFEYFSETQRNKGNFPGRFSGRQFSNSRSEMNVSTLELGDSALYLCASRPDRGSEAFFGQGTRLTVV.

The rearrangement links TRBV27 to TRBJ1-3; 7 positions agree with TRBD1. The CDR3 runs 16 residues. CDR1 is MNHEY, CDR2 SMNVEV, per germline (reference sequence). The V gene end was trimmed by 5 bases and the J gene end by 2 bases; junction bases not matched to a gene: 9. CDR3 bases: TGTGCCAGCAGTCGCCAGGGGGGGCTTCCTGGAAACACCATATATTTT. Residues: CASSRQGGLPGNTIYF.

The chain is built from TRBV7-2 and TRBJ2-3; no clear D gene. Germline V gene data show CDR1 as SGHTA and CDR2 as FQGNSA. There are 13 residues in the CDR3. The V gene lost 5 bases and the J gene lost 6 bases, with 12 bases spanning the gap. The CDR3 region is CASSPGLLDTQYF. The CDR3 DNA reads TGTGCCAGCAGCCCGGGCCTTCTGGATACGCAGTATTTT.

The V gene is TRBV7-9, the J gene TRBJ1-4; no firm D call. The V and J ends lost 9 bases and 0 bases respectively, with 11 bases between them. CDR1 and CDR2 (germline): SEHNR, FQNEAQ (reference sequence). CDR3 size: 14 residues. CDR3 amino acids: CASSTHATNEKLFF. In DNA form, the CDR3 reads TGTGCCAGTAGCACACACGCAACTAATGAAAAACTGTTTTTT.

The chain combines TRBV27 with TRBJ1-3; no definite D call. V dropped 8 bases and J dropped 0 bases, with 26 bases sitting between them. The CDR3 has 19 residues. Germline V gene lookup returns CDR1 MNHEY and CDR2 SMNVEV (reference sequence). CDR3 bases: TGTGCCAGCCTCCTTTTGACCCGCTGGAGGATTCTCTCTGGAAACACCATATATTTT. As protein: CASLLLTRWRILSGNTIYF.

The J gene is TRBJ2-2, the V gene TRBV6-1, with a tentative D call TRBD1 (5 bases). This CDR3 spans 15 amino acids. The germline V and J ends were trimmed by 11 bases and 4 bases, with 20 bases remaining between them. Germline CDR1 and CDR2: MNHNS and SASEGT. The CDR3 spells CAGILGQGTTGELFF. CDR3 sequence (DNA): TGTGCCGGCATTCTGGGGCAGGGAACCACCGGGGAGCTGTTTTTT.

This chain joins TRBV28 and TRBJ2-3; D not resolved. Germline CDR1 MDHEN, CDR2 SYDVKM. Trimming removed 5 bases at V and 10 bases at J, with 13 bases between. There are 12 residues in the CDR3. The DNA for the CDR3 is TGTGCCAGCAGTGTACCCGACCTGCCGCAGTATTTT. This sequence encodes CASSVPDLPQYF.

The rearrangement joins TRBV9 to TRBJ2-2; D uncertain. The germline gives CDR1 SGDLS, CDR2 YYNGEE. V was cut by 0 bases and J by 4 bases, with 10 bases left in between. The CDR3 spans 15 residues. This chain's CDR3 is CASSVGERSTGELFF. CDR3 sequence (DNA): TGTGCCAGCAGCGTAGGTGAGAGGAGCACCGGGGAGCTGTTTTTT.

The chain has TRBV11-3 and TRBJ2-1; TRBD2 agrees at 16 bases. The CDR3 is made up of 15 amino acids. The junction had 7 bases not matched to a gene; V was cut back by 9 bases and J by 8 bases. Germline V lookup: CDR1 SGHNT, CDR2 YENEEA. The DNA for the CDR3 is TGTGCCAGTGGGACTAGCGGGAGGGCAAGCGATGAGCAGTTCTTC. It specifies CASGTSGRASDEQFF.

There are a few counts of this clone. This chain connects TRBV7-9 to TRBJ1-4, with D tentatively TRBD1 (5 bases). In germline, CDR1 is SEHNR, CDR2 FQNEAQ (reference sequence). Trimming removed 0 bases from V and 6 bases from J, with 14 bases in between. This CDR3 region has 16 residues. The CDR3 DNA reads as TGTGCCAGCAGCTTAGCTCTGGGGGGGTTGGATGAAAAACTGTTTTTT. Amino acids: CASSLALGGLDEKLFF.

The J gene is TRBJ2-5, the V gene TRBV2; tentative D call: TRBD1 (5 bases). CDR1 and CDR2 (germline): SNHLY, FYNNEI. V lost 7 bases, J lost 5 bases, and 11 bases lay in between. The CDR3 loop spans 12 amino acids. CDR3 DNA: TGTGCCAGCACCCGACAGAGGGAGACCCAGTACTTC. Its translation: CASTRQRETQYF.

This chain uses TRBV28 with TRBJ1-2; unclear D gene. The V end was cut by 2 bases, the J end by 3 bases, with 13 bases between. The CDR3 totals 15 residues. Per the germline V gene, CDR1 is MDHEN and CDR2 is SYDVKM. The CDR3 nucleotides are TGTGCCAGCAGTTTAGCGGTTAGTGGTGACTATGGCTACACCTTC. Its translation: CASSLAVSGDYGYTF.

This clone is a singleton in its sample. The rearrangement uses TRBV20-1 and TRBJ1-2, with D uncertain. The CDR3 extends over 11 amino acids. Germline CDR1 is DFQATT and CDR2 is SNEGSKA (reference sequence). Between the trimmed V and J ends, which lost 3 bases and 7 bases, there was a span of 9 bases. The CDR3 loop reads CSASTGSGYTF. In DNA form, the CDR3 reads TGCAGTGCTAGTACGGGTAGTGGCTACACCTTC.

This chain connects TRBV19 to TRBJ2-5, with TRBD1 as a possible D gene (6 bases). Germline V gives CDR1 LNHDA, CDR2 SQIVND (reference sequence). This CDR3 contains 13 residues. V gave up 4 bases and J gave up 5 bases, with 11 bases separating them. CDR3 sequence (DNA): TGTGCCAGTAGTAAGCAGGGGCGGGAGACCCAGTACTTC. It specifies CASSKQGRETQYF.

A few counts support this clone. The V gene is TRBV10-2, the J gene TRBJ2-7; D remains unclear. The length of the CDR3 is 16 residues. Germline lookup yields CDR1 WSHSY and CDR2 SAAADI. Trimming left V 2 bases short and J 2 bases short, with 16 bases between. CDR3 DNA sequence: TGCGCCAGCAGTGAGGTCCCACGTCCGGCCACCTACGAGCAGTACTTC. This translates into CASSEVPRPATYEQYF.